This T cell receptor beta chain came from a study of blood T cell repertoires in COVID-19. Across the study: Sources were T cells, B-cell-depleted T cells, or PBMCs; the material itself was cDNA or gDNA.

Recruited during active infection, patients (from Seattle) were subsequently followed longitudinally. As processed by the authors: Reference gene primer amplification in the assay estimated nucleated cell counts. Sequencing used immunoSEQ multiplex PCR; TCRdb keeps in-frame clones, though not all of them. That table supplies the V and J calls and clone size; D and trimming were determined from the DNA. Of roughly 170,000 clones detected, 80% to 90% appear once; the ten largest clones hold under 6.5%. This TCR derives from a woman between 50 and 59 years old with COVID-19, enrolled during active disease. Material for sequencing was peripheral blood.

The CDR3 DNA sequence: TGCGCCAGCAGCCCGGGACAGGGAGACCAAAGAGGCTACACCTTC. Protein: CASSPGQGDQRGYTF. The chain employs TRBV5-1 and TRBJ1-2, with TRBD1 matching 9 bases. The V and J ends lost 4 bases and 8 bases, in that order; junction bases with no gene match: 12. The CDR3 extends over 15 amino acids. Germline V gene data show CDR1 as SGHRS and CDR2 as YFSETQ.